This T cell receptor (beta chain) was sequenced in a study of sequential checkpoint blockade in melanoma. Study details: Arm A got nivolumab then ipilimumab; arm B the reverse, 1:1. Each arm's sequence ended with maintenance nivolumab.

In the case of this clone: One junction end disagrees with the germline gene, perhaps due to a read error.

This CDR3 spans 16 amino acids. Germline CDR1 is SGHTA and CDR2 is FQGNSA. The table came from immunoSEQ multiplex PCR; TCRdb's copy has only in-frame clones and leaves some out. The data hold over 3,500 clones, with 45% to 65% observed a single time. Stated treatment: randomized to nivolumab then ipilimumab (arm A) or the reverse (arm B). Patients had received no earlier DNA-damaging chemotherapy. Live CD3+CD8+ CD19− CD56− cells were sorted from PBMCs. The V call is TRBV7-2, the J call TRBJ2-2; D perhaps matches TRBD2 (7 bases). The clonotype was recovered from a human patient with melanoma. Some clones in this sample may be carry-over from other donors' samples. The source material was CD8+ T cells sorted from blood (inferred from file names), sampled from a patient given nivolumab and ipilimumab in sequence. The CDR3 region is CASTPGLGGNTGELFF. The DNA of the CDR3 is TGCGCCAGCACCCCCGGACTAGGGGGGAACACCGGGGAGCTGTTTTTT.